The T cell receptor (beta chain) under discussion was sequenced for a study of T cells expressing NK-cell markers. There are 17 residues in the CDR3. TCRdb reprocessed the 5' RACE reads, keeping one entry per CDR3 protein, no DNA. The sample table includes about 550,000 distinct CDR3 sequences. The chain carries TRBV12-3 or TRBV12-4 and TRBJ2-1; TCRdb gives TRBD1 as the D gene, but with no DNA this cannot be confirmed. The receptor was derived from a man in his late teens or twenties in good health. The sample taken for sequencing was blood T cells: a sorted CD56 or NKG2C T cell subset, CD4+ or CD8+ T cells, or bulk PBMC T cells (not recorded which). CDR3 in amino acids: CASKRSRDRGFDNEQFF.